These 5 T cell receptor beta chains share one sample of origin, sequenced in a study of post-analysis software for immune sequencing data (dated by TCRdb to 2015 to 2017). Study-wide conclusions, independent of this receptor: Significantly higher frequencies in patients than in controls were found for about five TRBV segments, including TRBV5-6, TRBV5-1 and TRBV20-1.

The library was obtained by PCR. This sample was sequenced with an Illumina HiSeq 2500. Unique molecular identifiers were incorporated into TCR beta cDNA libraries to reduce PCR and sequencing biases. TCRdb reprocessing: public reads trimmed at Q25 with fastp, clones called with MiXCR, in-frame beta chains kept. For every CDR3 protein sequence, its rows merge into one entry that carries the most common genes and DNA. This sample is represented by 650,000 to 850,000 distinct CDR3 sequences; about 57% of them were singletons. Of the sample, 4.6% is held by the ten largest clones. These receptors' antigens are unknown. The specimen sequenced was blood. These receptors all come from a girl aged 10 to 17 with multiple sclerosis.

The gene calls are TRBV7-3 and TRBJ2-1; 8 positions agree with TRBD2. The CDR3 has 15 amino acids. The germline V gene has CDR1 SGHTA and CDR2 FQGTGA. The V and J ends lost 5 bases and 6 bases, in that order; junction bases with no gene match: 9. In DNA, the CDR3 is TGTGCCAGCAGCCCTGGACTAGCCTACATCAATGAGCAGTTCTTC. It is translated as CASSPGLAYINEQFF.

The V call is TRBV9, the J call TRBJ2-7, with 9 bases identical to TRBD1. V was clipped by 5 bases and J by 3 bases; unmatched bases: 6. Germline CDR1 SGDLS, CDR2 YYNGEE. The CDR3 has 14 residues. CDR3: CASSAGTGLYEQYF. CDR3 nucleotides: TGTGCCAGCAGTGCCGGGACAGGGCTCTACGAGCAGTACTTC.

The chain carries TRBV7-2 and TRBJ2-3; 10 nucleotides agree with TRBD2. Germline CDR1 SGHTA, CDR2 FQGNSA. The CDR3 consists of 15 residues. Germline trimming cut 8 bases from V and 6 bases from J; bases unmatched to any gene: 11. CDR3 nucleotides: TGTGCCAGCCGCCGGGAGCGGGAGGGCCCCGATACGCAGTATTTT. Encoded protein: CASRREREGPDTQYF.

This clonotype was observed a few times. This chain links TRBV7-2 with TRBJ2-7, with D possibly being TRBD1 (6 bases). The CDR3 runs to 15 residues. Germline V gene sequence: CDR1 SGHTA, CDR2 FQGNSA. Trimming took off 3 bases at V and 1 base at J, with 13 bases between the two ends. The DNA of the CDR3 is TGTGCCAGCAGCTTGAGGTCGAGGGGGTCCTACGAGCAGTACTTC. Protein product: CASSLRSRGSYEQYF.

J is TRBJ2-6 and V is TRBV19; D might be TRBD2 (6 bases). Trimming removed 5 bases at V and 2 bases at J, with 13 bases between. The CDR3 totals 16 residues. Germline CDR1 is LNHDA and CDR2 is SQIVND (reference sequence). The CDR3 spells CASSAGTAPGANVLTF. CDR3 sequence (DNA): TGTGCCAGTAGTGCGGGGACTGCTCCTGGGGCCAACGTCCTGACTTTC.